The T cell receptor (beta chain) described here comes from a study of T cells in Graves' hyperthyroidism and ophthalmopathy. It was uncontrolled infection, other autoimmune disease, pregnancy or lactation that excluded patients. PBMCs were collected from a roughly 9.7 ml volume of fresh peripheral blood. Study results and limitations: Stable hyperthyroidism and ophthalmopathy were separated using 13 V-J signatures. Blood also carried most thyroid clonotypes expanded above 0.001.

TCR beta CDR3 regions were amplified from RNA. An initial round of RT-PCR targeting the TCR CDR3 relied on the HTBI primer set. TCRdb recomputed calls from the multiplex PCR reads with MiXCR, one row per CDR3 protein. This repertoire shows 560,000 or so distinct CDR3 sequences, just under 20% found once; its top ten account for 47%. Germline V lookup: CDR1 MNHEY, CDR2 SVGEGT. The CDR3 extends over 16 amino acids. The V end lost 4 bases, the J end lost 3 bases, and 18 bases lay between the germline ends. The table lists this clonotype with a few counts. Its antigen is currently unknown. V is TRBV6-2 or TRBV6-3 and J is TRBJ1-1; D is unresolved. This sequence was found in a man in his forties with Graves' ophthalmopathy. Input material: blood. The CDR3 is CASSLTTGSRDTEAFF. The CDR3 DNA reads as TGTGCCAGCAGTTTGACCACGGGCTCTAGGGACACTGAAGCTTTCTTT.